This T cell receptor beta chain was sequenced in a study of CD8+CD57+ T cells in acquired aplastic anemia. Study background: Sorted CD4+ and CD8+ cell DNA averaged roughly 3.2 ug.

It was genomic DNA that served as the template for profiling TCR beta VDJ and CDR3. Each CDR3 protein gets one entry after TCRdb re-called the reads with MiXCR. The data contain some 170,000 distinct CDR3 sequences, around half of them singletons. Flow cytometry had shown expanded CD8+CD57+ cells in the patients chosen for sequencing. Germline V gene lookup returns CDR1 SNHLY and CDR2 FYNNEI. CDR3 length: 13 amino acids. Trimming left V 8 bases short and J 5 bases short, with 16 bases between. The sequenced material came from sorted CD4+, CD8+, or CD8+CD57+ T cells (not recorded which) from PBMCs. V is TRBV2 and J is TRBJ2-7; TRBD1 is a possible D gene (6 bases). This sequence was found in a human donor with aplastic anemia. The CDR3 nucleotides are TGTGCCAGCTTTACCAAGGCAGGGGACGAGCAGTACTTC. Its protein product is CASFTKAGDEQYF.